This T cell receptor (beta chain) was identified during a study of T cells in pancreatic ductal adenocarcinoma. Study conclusions and caveats: This surgical cohort overrepresents the minority presenting with early-stage disease. Tumor samples had fewer productive templates and about 8-fold fewer unique clonotypes than blood.

About this clone itself: No antigen is known for it.

Selected pancreatic ductal adenocarcinoma patients had undergone surgery without neoadjuvant therapy. Clones were read by immunoSEQ multiplex PCR, and TCRdb kept only the in-frame ones, dropping some. Here the sample spans roughly 100,000 clones, about 95% being singletons. With 1 base clipped from V and 9 bases from J, the junction kept 8 bases outside the gene matches. CDR1 LGHNA and CDR2 YSLEER come from the germline V gene. The CDR3 length is 16 residues. J is TRBJ2-1 and V is TRBV4-3; TRBD2 matches at 11 bases. What was sequenced was PBMCs. The sequence came from a human donor with pancreatic ductal adenocarcinoma. CDR3 coding DNA: TGCGCCAGCAGCCAAGTACTAGCGGGAGCGTCAAGTGAGCAGTTCTTC. Amino acid sequence: CASSQVLAGASSEQFF.